This T cell receptor beta chain originates from a study of CD8 T cells in Susac syndrome. For the study at large: Sequencing included Susac syndrome patients, roughly six of them with active disease and roughly eight in remission. When their blood was taken, the Susac syndrome patients had either not yet had any therapy, were taking corticosteroids, or were taking intravenous immunoglobulin alone. Study results and limitations: CD4+ T cell repertoires in Susac syndrome lacked clonal expansion.

Sequencing of TCR beta drew on CD8+ and CD4+ T cells from blood. On this clonotype itself: Its cognate antigen is unknown. One end of the junction is discordant with germline, which a read error may explain.

The CDR3 is 14 amino acids. The germline V gene encodes CDR1 SGHVS and CDR2 FQNEAQ. With random hexamers, roughly 0.45 to 1 ug RNA was reverse transcribed. TCRdb ran MiXCR on the immunoSEQ multiplex PCR reads and lists one entry per CDR3 protein. This table holds more than 85,000 distinct CDR3 sequences, around 94% found once. Sequencing was done on a sample of CD4+ T cells from PBMCs. The chain couples TRBV7-8 to TRBJ2-1, with D perhaps matching TRBD2 (6 bases). The source is a human donor with Susac syndrome. The CDR3 DNA follows: TGTGCCAGCAGCTTAGCGAGCAGTAGCGGTTCCTTTCTCTTC. Translating it yields CASSLASSSGSFLF.